Below, 14 T cell receptor beta chains from the same sample are listed, as sequenced in a study of T cells in Graves' hyperthyroidism and ophthalmopathy. It was RNA transcripts that yielded the amplified TCR beta CDR3 regions. An initial round of RT-PCR targeting the TCR CDR3 relied on the HTBI primer set. TCRdb processed the multiplex PCR reads anew with MiXCR; each CDR3 protein has one entry. The data hold more than 500,000 distinct CDR3 sequences, with 14% observed a single time. The sample was blood. These receptors were obtained from a woman between 40 and 50 years old with Graves' hyperthyroidism.

The chain links TRBV6-1 to TRBJ1-5; 7 bases align to TRBD1. After removal of 7 bases from V and 4 bases from J, the junction contained 13 bases not matched to a gene. Germline CDR1 and CDR2: MNHNS and SASEGT. This CDR3 has 16 residues. The CDR3 loop reads CASTDQGGGGNQPQHF. The CDR3 DNA sequence: TGTGCCAGCACCGACCAGGGGGGGGGAGGGAATCAGCCCCAGCATTTT.

On this clonotype itself: This may arise from a read error, as a much more abundant clone is one base away. The chain combines TRBV27 with TRBJ2-7; possibly TRBD2 for D (5 bases). The germline V and J ends were trimmed by 0 bases and 6 bases, with 18 bases remaining between them. Germline V gives CDR1 MNHEY, CDR2 SMNVEV (reference sequence). CDR3 length: 16 amino acids. Written as DNA, the CDR3 is TGTGCCAGCAGTTTATCTGGCGGCTACGAGGGCTGCGAGCAGTACTTC. Encoded protein: CASSLSGGYEGCEQYF.

A single count supports this clonotype. V usage is TRBV3-1 and J usage is TRBJ2-7; 11 bases map to TRBD1. The germline V gene has CDR1 LGHDT and CDR2 YNNKEL (reference sequence). The V gene end was trimmed by 0 bases and the J gene end by 6 bases; junction bases not matched to a gene: 22. CDR3 length equals 21 residues. CDR3: CASSQDIPRTGGKGRGTEQYF. In DNA form, the CDR3 reads TGTGCCAGCAGCCAAGACATCCCGAGGACAGGGGGCAAGGGTAGGGGAACCGAGCAGTACTTC.

This clonotype was seen ten or more times. The chain carries TRBV20-1 and TRBJ2-1; 9 nucleotides align to TRBD2. CDR1 DFQATT and CDR2 SNEGSKA come from the germline V gene (reference sequence). This CDR3 is 16 amino acids long. J gave up 9 bases and V 0 bases, and 12 bases lay outside the gene matches. The CDR3 DNA sequence: TGCAGTGCTAGAGATGGGGGTAGCGGGAGTAGGGGTGAGCAGTTCTTC. Protein product: CSARDGGSGSRGEQFF.

This clonotype was observed at least ten times. This chain joins TRBV3-1 and TRBJ2-3; D is tentatively TRBD1 or TRBD2 (7 bases each). The CDR3 loop spans 16 amino acids. From germline, CDR1 is LGHDT and CDR2 YNNKEL (reference sequence). Trimming pared 0 bases from V and 4 bases from J, leaving 14 bases between. The CDR3 DNA is TGTGCCAGCAGCCAAGATCAGGGGGGGCCAGCAGATACGCAGTATTTT. The encoded protein is CASSQDQGGPADTQYF.

This clonotype has at least ten counts. V and J are TRBV6-6 and TRBJ2-5; TRBD1 aligns across 8 bases. CDR3 size: 14 residues. From germline, CDR1 is MNHNY and CDR2 SVGAGI (reference sequence). V trimming: 0 bases; J trimming: 7 bases; junction bases outside the gene matches: 4. This chain's CDR3 is CASSYSTGAGTQYF. CDR3 sequence (DNA): TGTGCCAGCAGTTACTCGACAGGGGCGGGGACCCAGTACTTC.

This clonotype came up many times. V is TRBV2 and J is TRBJ2-7; 10 bases are shared with TRBD2. CDR1 is SNHLY, CDR2 FYNNEI, per germline. This CDR3 contains 12 residues. J lost 9 bases, V lost 7 bases, and 6 bases had no gene match. CDR3 region: CASKAGGPGQYF. In DNA form, the CDR3 reads TGTGCCAGCAAAGCGGGAGGGCCTGGGCAGTACTTC.

The gene calls are TRBV20-1 and TRBJ1-3; D is possibly TRBD1 (5 bases). This CDR3 is built from 17 residues. V was shortened by 1 base and J by 0 bases, with 16 bases between the two germline ends. Looked up from germline, CDR1 is DFQATT and CDR2 is SNEGSKA (reference sequence). The DNA for the CDR3 is TGCAGTGCTAGAGCAGCCCTCGGGACTAGCTCTGGAAACACCATATATTTT. Protein sequence: CSARAALGTSSGNTIYF.

Ten or more counts support this clonotype. The chain recombines TRBV12-3 or TRBV12-4 with TRBJ2-7; tentative D call: TRBD1 (6 bases). The CDR3 is 14 residues long. V lost 6 bases, J lost 3 bases, and 15 bases lay in between. The CDR3 coding sequence is TGTGCCAGCAGCAAACAGGGAAGGGGCTACGAGCAGTACTTC. It specifies CASSKQGRGYEQYF.

A few counts support this clonotype. The chain has TRBV6-1 and TRBJ1-1, with a weak D call TRBD1 (5 bases). Germline values: CDR1 MNHNS, CDR2 SASEGT. This CDR3 is 14 amino acids long. Trimming cost V 7 bases and J 5 bases, with 17 bases left between them. CDR3 in amino acids: CASTESTGWTEAFF. DNA of the CDR3: TGTGCCAGCACCGAATCCACAGGTTGGACTGAAGCTTTCTTT.

This clonotype was observed a few times. The V and J genes are TRBV18 and TRBJ2-1, with 10 bases matching TRBD2. The CDR3 loop spans 17 amino acids. Looked up from germline, CDR1 is KGHSH and CDR2 is LQKENI. Trimming took 0 bases from V and 4 from J; bases not matched to a gene: 6. CDR3 loop: CASSPPSGRTLYNEQFF. CDR3 DNA: TGTGCCAGCTCACCACCTAGCGGGAGGACTCTTTACAATGAGCAGTTCTTC.

CDR3: CASRPLADQPQHF. CDR3 nucleotides: TGTGCCAGCAGACCGCTGGCCGATCAGCCCCAGCATTTT. The genes are TRBV6-1 and TRBJ1-5; no clear D. This CDR3 spans 13 amino acids. Deletions cut 6 bases from V and 5 bases from J, with 11 bases between. Germline V gene sequence: CDR1 MNHNS, CDR2 SASEGT.

This clonotype has at least ten counts. The chain couples TRBV28 to TRBJ1-1; 9 nucleotides align to TRBD1. V dropped 5 bases and J dropped 4; count of bases not matched to a gene: 8. Germline values: CDR1 MDHEN, CDR2 SYDVKM. The CDR3 has 15 residues. CDR3 loop: CASSDPGQGSTEAFF. DNA for the CDR3: TGTGCCAGCAGTGACCCTGGACAGGGGTCCACTGAAGCTTTCTTT.

This clonotype was detected many times. The CDR3 sequence is CASRTGTVYNEQFF. The CDR3 DNA reads TGCGCCAGCAGGACCGGGACAGTTTACAATGAGCAGTTCTTC. The J gene is TRBJ2-1, the V gene TRBV5-1; TRBD1 matches 7 bases. Looked up from germline, CDR1 is SGHRS and CDR2 is YFSETQ. V lost 5 bases and J lost 4; bases outside the gene matches: 6. The CDR3 runs 14 residues.